This entry lists 2 T cell receptor beta chains sequenced from one sample in a study of cytomegalovirus exposure and HLA in healthy donors. The PCR ran on 60 Vbeta and 13 Jbeta primers. TCRdb's table, derived via immunoSEQ multiplex PCR, lists solely in-frame clones and lacks some. The sample table includes 200,000 to 250,000 clones. Sequenced: PBMCs. The receptor source for this set is a woman aged 25 to 39 in good health and CMV-seropositive.

About this clone itself: Because the CDR3 is missing its conserved closing phenylalanine or tryptophan, this is likely a read error. This chain joins TRBV9 and TRBJ2-6, with TRBD1 as a possible D gene (5 bases). Germline CDR1 reads SGDLS; CDR2 reads YYNGEE. The V and J ends lost 0 bases and 0 bases respectively, with 7 bases between them. This CDR3 spans 16 amino acids. CDR3 sequence (DNA): TGTGCCAGCAGCGTAGAGGGGAACTCTGGGGCCAACGTCCTGACTCTC. Its protein is CASSVEGNSGANVLTL.

The chain combines TRBV10-3 with TRBJ1-1; 7 bases match TRBD1. CDR1 ENHRY and CDR2 SYGVKD come from the germline V gene. The CDR3 totals 13 residues. The trim removed 6 bases at V and 2 bases at J, leaving 3 bases unmatched. CDR3 protein: CAIRGTVNTEAFF. CDR3 nucleotide sequence: TGTGCCATCAGGGGGACAGTCAACACTGAAGCTTTCTTT.